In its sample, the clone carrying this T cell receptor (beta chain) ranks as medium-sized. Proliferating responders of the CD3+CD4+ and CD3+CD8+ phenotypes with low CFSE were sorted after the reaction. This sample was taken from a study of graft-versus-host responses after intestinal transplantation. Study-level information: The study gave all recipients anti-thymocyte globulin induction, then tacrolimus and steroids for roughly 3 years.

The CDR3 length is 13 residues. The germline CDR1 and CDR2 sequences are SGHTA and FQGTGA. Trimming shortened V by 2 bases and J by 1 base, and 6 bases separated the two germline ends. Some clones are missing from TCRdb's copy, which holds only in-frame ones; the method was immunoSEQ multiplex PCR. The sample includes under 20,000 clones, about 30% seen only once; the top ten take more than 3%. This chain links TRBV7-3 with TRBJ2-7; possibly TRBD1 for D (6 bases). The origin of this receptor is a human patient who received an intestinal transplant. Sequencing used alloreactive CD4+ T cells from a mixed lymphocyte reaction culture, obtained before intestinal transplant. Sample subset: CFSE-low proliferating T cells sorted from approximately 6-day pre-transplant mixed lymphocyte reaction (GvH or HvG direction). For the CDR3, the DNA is TGTGCCAGCAGCTTAGACAGGTCCTACGAGCAGTACTTC. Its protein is CASSLDRSYEQYF.